This passage covers 5 T cell receptor beta chains from one sample sequenced in a study of shared clonotypes between healthy human individuals. Profiled with immunoSEQ multiplex PCR; TCRdb holds only in-frame clones, not every one. The data contain approximately 1.4 million clones, under 99% of them singletons. The specimen was naive CD4+ T cells sorted from blood. The subset here: CD45RA+ positively selected. These receptors all come from a man aged 25 to 40 in good health.

The chain employs TRBV2 and TRBJ2-1, with TRBD1 matching over 8 bases. The junction had 7 bases not matched to a gene; V was cut back by 8 bases and J by 7 bases. Germline V lookup: CDR1 SNHLY, CDR2 FYNNEI. There are 13 residues in the CDR3. CDR3 nucleotides: TGTGCCAGCTTCAGGGACAGGACTAATGAGCAGTTCTTC. Translating gives CASFRDRTNEQFF.

The chain carries TRBV5-1 and TRBJ2-7; unclear D gene. Trimming took off 0 bases at V and 0 bases at J, with 7 bases between the two ends. The CDR3 is 14 residues long. CDR1 is SGHRS, CDR2 YFSETQ, per germline. CDR3 sequence (DNA): TGCGCCAGCAGCTTGGAGCTCAACTCCTACGAGCAGTACTTC. It translates to CASSLELNSYEQYF.

The chain carries TRBV15 and TRBJ2-7; D is perhaps TRBD1 (6 bases). Germline-derived CDR1 and CDR2 are LNHNV and YYDKDF (reference sequence). CDR3 length: 16 residues. V lost 2 bases to trimming and J lost 0 bases, with 14 bases between them. CDR3 residues: CATSRSQGLLSYEQYF. The CDR3 bases are TGTGCCACCAGCAGATCCCAGGGGCTCCTCTCCTACGAGCAGTACTTC.

The rearrangement links TRBV6-5 to TRBJ1-1; a weak D match, TRBD1 (5 bases). V was trimmed by 3 bases and J by 2 bases, leaving 10 bases between them. The germline CDR1 and CDR2 sequences are MNHEY and SVGAGI. This CDR3 region has 14 residues. The CDR3 nucleotides are TGTGCCAGCAGTTATTCTGGGGACAACACTGAAGCTTTCTTT. As protein: CASSYSGDNTEAFF.

This chain links TRBV28 with TRBJ1-2; no definite D call. Germline loops: CDR1 MDHEN, CDR2 SYDVKM. This CDR3 is built from 14 residues. The V and J ends lost 8 bases and 1 base respectively, with 14 bases between them. CDR3 region: CASARGAVNYGYTF. For the CDR3, the DNA is TGTGCCAGCGCGCGAGGCGCAGTTAACTATGGCTACACCTTC.